The 9 T cell receptor beta chains reported below all come from one sample, sequenced in a study of T cells in Graves' hyperthyroidism and ophthalmopathy. Using RNA transcripts as the source, TCR beta CDR3 regions were amplified. The HTBI set primed first-round TCR CDR3 RT-PCR. MiXCR, run by TCRdb on the multiplex PCR reads, gives a single entry per CDR3 protein. The profile covers about 680,000 distinct CDR3 sequences, with roughly 32% appearing a single time and around 30% taken by the ten largest. Sequencing was carried out using blood. Receptors originate from a woman in her forties with Graves' hyperthyroidism.

The chain is built from TRBV7-2 and TRBJ2-2; D remains ambiguous. CDR1 and CDR2 (germline): SGHTA, FQGNSA. CDR3 size: 13 residues. Trimming left V 5 bases short and J 3 bases short, with 7 bases between. DNA of the CDR3: TGTGCCAGCAGCCAAGAACACACCGGGGAGCTGTTTTTT. Translation: CASSQEHTGELFF.

This chain uses TRBV6-2 or TRBV6-3 with TRBJ1-2, with a tentative D call TRBD1 (5 bases). Germline V gives CDR1 MNHEY, CDR2 SVGEGT. CDR3 size: 14 residues. V was clipped by 7 bases and J by 8 bases, with 20 bases between them. CDR3 loop: CASNEQDRVSGYTF. The CDR3 bases are TGTGCCAGCAACGAACAGGATCGAGTGTCGGGCTACACCTTC.

The chain joins TRBV7-6 to TRBJ2-7, with TRBD2 identical over 10 bases. Trimming removed 1 base from V and 7 bases from J; junction bases left unmatched: 10. Germline V gives CDR1 SGHVS, CDR2 FNYEAQ. CDR3 length: 16 residues. Written as DNA, the CDR3 is TGTGCCAGCAGCTTAGGTCTAGCGGGAGTTTCGCGGGAGCAGTACTTC. Encoded protein: CASSLGLAGVSREQYF.

V usage is TRBV12-3 or TRBV12-4 and J usage is TRBJ2-2; TRBD2 aligns across 10 bases. The V gene end was trimmed by 3 bases and the J gene end by 5 bases; junction bases not matched to a gene: 9. The CDR3 spans 17 residues. CDR3 bases: TGTGCCAGCAGTTTCCAGCGGGAGGGCCTTTCGACCGGGGAGCTGTTTTTT. This sequence encodes CASSFQREGLSTGELFF.

The table lists this clonotype with a few counts. The chain employs TRBV6-1 and TRBJ2-7; 11 bases map to TRBD2. V was clipped by 2 bases and J by 3 bases; unmatched bases: 3. The CDR3 is 15 residues long. Per the germline V gene, CDR1 is MNHNS and CDR2 is SASEGT. The CDR3 loop is CASSEWGTSGYEQYF. The CDR3 nucleotides are TGTGCCAGCAGTGAATGGGGGACTAGCGGCTACGAGCAGTACTTC.

This chain uses TRBV7-9 with TRBJ1-6; D perhaps matches TRBD1 (6 bases). The CDR3 length is 17 residues. The germline V gene has CDR1 SEHNR and CDR2 FQNEAQ (reference sequence). V lost 4 bases to trimming and J lost 2 bases, with 15 bases between them. The CDR3 sequence: CASSYYHRETYNSPLHF. Here the CDR3 DNA reads TGTGCCAGCAGCTACTACCACAGGGAGACCTATAATTCACCCCTCCACTTT.

This clonotype turned up a few times. The rearrangement joins TRBV6-5 to TRBJ1-3; 7 bases agree with TRBD1. The CDR3 runs 15 residues. Germline trimming cut 5 bases from V and 4 bases from J; bases unmatched to any gene: 8. Germline CDR1 MNHEY, CDR2 SVGAGI. Here the CDR3 reads CASSRDSWVGNTIYF. CDR3 nucleotides: TGTGCCAGCAGTAGGGACAGCTGGGTAGGAAACACCATATATTTT.

The CDR3 reads CASSTETGGELFF. For the CDR3, the DNA is TGTGCCAGTAGTACGGAGACAGGCGGGGAGCTGTTTTTT. V and J are TRBV19 and TRBJ2-2, with D maybe TRBD1 (6 bases). The CDR3 runs 13 residues. Per the germline V gene, CDR1 is LNHDA and CDR2 is SQIVND (reference sequence). Trimming cost V 4 bases and J 7 bases, with 10 bases left between them.

J is TRBJ1-1 and V is TRBV7-9, with D perhaps TRBD1 (5 bases). Between the trimmed V and J ends, which lost 8 bases and 0 bases, there was a span of 25 bases. The CDR3 runs to 18 residues. Germline assignment: CDR1 SEHNR and CDR2 FQNEAQ (reference sequence). CDR3 loop: CASSPRGTFRGVNTEAFF. The CDR3 DNA follows: TGTGCCAGCTCACCACGGGGGACTTTCCGTGGCGTGAACACTGAAGCTTTCTTT.